This T cell receptor (beta chain) was found in a study of T cells in Graves' hyperthyroidism and ophthalmopathy. This CDR3 has 18 residues. J gave up 0 bases and V 5 bases, and 10 bases lay outside the gene matches. The germline V gene encodes CDR1 SNHLY and CDR2 FYNNEI. Template material for amplifying TCR beta CDR3 regions consisted of RNA transcripts. The HTBI primer set drove a first-round RT-PCR of the TCR CDR3. Via MiXCR, TCRdb re-called the multiplex PCR reads, giving one row per CDR3 protein. The top ten clones hold 14% of a sample with around 500,000 distinct CDR3 sequences, about 14% of them seen once. This clonotype was detected ten times or more.

The J gene is TRBJ2-7, the V gene TRBV2; 13 bases are shared with TRBD2. The source is a woman in her forties with Graves' hyperthyroidism. Sequencing used blood. CDR3 bases: TGTGCCAGCAGTTACTTGGGACTAGCGGGACTAAGCTCCTACGAGCAGTACTTC. This encodes CASSYLGLAGLSSYEQYF.